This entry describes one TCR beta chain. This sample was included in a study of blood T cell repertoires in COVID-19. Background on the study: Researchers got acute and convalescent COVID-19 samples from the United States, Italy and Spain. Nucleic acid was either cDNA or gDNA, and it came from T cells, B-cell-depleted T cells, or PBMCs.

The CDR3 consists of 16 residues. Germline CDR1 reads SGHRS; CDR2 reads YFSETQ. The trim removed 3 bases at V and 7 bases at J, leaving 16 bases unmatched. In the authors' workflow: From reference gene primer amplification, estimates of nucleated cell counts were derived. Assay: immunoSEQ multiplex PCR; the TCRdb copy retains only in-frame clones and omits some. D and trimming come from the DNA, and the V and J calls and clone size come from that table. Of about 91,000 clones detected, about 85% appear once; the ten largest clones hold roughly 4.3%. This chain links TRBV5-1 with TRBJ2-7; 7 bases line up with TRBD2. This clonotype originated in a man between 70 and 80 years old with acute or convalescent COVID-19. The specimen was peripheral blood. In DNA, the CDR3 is TGCGCCAGCAGCTCGGCATTCGGGGCGGGGGACCAGGAGCAGTACTTC. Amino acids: CASSSAFGAGDQEQYF.